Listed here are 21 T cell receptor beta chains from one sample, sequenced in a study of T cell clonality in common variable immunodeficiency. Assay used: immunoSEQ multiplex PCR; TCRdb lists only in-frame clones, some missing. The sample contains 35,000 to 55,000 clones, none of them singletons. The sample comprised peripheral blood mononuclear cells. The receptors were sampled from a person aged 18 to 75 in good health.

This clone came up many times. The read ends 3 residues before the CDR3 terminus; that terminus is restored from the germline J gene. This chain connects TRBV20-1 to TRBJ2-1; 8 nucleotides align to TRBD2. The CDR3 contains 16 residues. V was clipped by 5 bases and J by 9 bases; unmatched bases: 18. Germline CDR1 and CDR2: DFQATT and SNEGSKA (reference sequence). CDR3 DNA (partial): TGCAGTGCTTTTATTCCGTCGGGACTAGAGTTAGCTGAG. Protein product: CSAFIPSGLELAE. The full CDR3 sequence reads CSAFIPSGLELAEQFF.

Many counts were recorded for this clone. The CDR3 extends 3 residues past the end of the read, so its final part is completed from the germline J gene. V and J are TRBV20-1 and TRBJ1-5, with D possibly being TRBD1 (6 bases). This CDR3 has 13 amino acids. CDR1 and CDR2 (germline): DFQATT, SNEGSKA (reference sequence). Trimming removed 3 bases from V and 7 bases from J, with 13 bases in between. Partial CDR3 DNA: TGCAGTGCTAGGCGGGGGGCCCTCCAGCCC. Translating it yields CSARRGALQP. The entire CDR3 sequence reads CSARRGALQPQHF.

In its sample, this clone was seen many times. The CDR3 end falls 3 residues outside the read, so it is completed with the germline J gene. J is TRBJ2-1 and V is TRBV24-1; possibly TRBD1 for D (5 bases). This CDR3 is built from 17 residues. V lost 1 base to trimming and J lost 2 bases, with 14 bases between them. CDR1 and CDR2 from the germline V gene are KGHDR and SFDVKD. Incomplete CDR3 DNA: TGTGCCACCAGTGATTTCTCAGGGAAGGCGGCCTACAATGAG. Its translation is CATSDFSGKAAYNE. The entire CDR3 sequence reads CATSDFSGKAAYNEQFF.

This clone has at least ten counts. Partial CDR3 DNA: TGTGCCAGCAGTAGTTCCAGGATAAAAGGGGAA. Translating gives CASSSSRIKGE. The CDR3, in full, reads CASSSSRIKGEAFF. The V gene is TRBV28, the J gene TRBJ1-1; D not certain. The CDR3 extends 3 residues past the end of the read, so its final part is completed from the germline J gene. In germline, CDR1 is MDHEN, CDR2 SYDVKM. This CDR3 contains 14 residues.

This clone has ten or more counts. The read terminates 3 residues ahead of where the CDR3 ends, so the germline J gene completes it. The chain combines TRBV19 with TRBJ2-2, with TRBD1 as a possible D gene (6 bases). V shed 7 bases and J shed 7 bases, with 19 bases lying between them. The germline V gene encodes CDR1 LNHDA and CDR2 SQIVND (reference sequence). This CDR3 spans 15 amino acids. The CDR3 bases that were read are TGTGCCAGTACTATTGGCGCAGGGGTCGTCGGGGAG. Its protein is CASTIGAGVVGE. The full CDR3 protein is CASTIGAGVVGELFF.

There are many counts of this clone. This chain's CDR3 is CASSLNRASNYGYTF. The DNA read from the CDR3 is TGCGCCAGCAGCTTGAACAGGGCTTCAAACTATGGC. V usage is TRBV5-1 and J usage is TRBJ1-2, with D maybe TRBD1 (6 bases). The missing CDR3 end, 3 residues past where the read stops, is filled in from the germline J gene. V was cut by 1 base and J by 2 bases, with 12 bases left in between. The CDR3 totals 15 residues. Germline V gene sequence: CDR1 SGHRS, CDR2 YFSETQ. Combining the CDR3 with reference TRBV5-1 and TRBJ1-2 gives the whole variable domain KAGVTQTPRYLIKTRGQQVTLSCSPISGHRSVSWYQQTPGQGLQFLFEYFSETQRNKGNFPGRFSGRQFSNSRSEMNVSTLELGDSALYLCASSLNRASNYGYTFGSGTRLTVV.

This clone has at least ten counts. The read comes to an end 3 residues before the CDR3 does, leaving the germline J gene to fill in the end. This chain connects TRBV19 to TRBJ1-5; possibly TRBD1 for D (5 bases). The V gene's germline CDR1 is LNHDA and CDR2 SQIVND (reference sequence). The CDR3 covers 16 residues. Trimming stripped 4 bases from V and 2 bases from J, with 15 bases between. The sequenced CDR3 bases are TGTGCCAGTAGTAGAACAGGTTCAACGGGCAATCAGCCC. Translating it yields CASSRTGSTGNQP. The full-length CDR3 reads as CASSRTGSTGNQPQHF.

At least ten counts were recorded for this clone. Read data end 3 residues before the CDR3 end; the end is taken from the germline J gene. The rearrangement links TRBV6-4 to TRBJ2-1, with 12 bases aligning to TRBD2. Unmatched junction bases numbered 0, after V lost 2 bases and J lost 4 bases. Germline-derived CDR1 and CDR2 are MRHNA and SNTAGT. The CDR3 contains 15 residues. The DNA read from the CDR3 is TGTGCCAGCAGTGACACTAGCGGGGGGTACAATGAG. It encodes CASSDTSGGYNE. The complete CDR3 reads CASSDTSGGYNEQFF.

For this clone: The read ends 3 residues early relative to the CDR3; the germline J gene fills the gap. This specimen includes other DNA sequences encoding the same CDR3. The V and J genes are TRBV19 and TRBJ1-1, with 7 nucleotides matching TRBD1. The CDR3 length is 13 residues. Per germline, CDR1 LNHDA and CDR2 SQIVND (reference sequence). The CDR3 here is CASSLTGATEAFF. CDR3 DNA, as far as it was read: TGTGCCAGTAGCCTAACAGGGGCCACCGAA. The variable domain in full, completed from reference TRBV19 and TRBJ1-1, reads DGGITQSPKYLFRKEGQNVTLSCEQNLNHDAMYWYRQDPGQGLRLIYYSQIVNDFQKGDIAEGYSVSREKKESFPLTVTSAQKNPTAFYLCASSLTGATEAFFGQGTRLTVV.

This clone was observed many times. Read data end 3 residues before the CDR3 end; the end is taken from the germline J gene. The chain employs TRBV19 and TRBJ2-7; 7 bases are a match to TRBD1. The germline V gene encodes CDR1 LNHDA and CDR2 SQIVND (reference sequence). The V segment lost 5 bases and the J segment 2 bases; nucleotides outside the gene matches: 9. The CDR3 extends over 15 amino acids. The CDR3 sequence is CASSVRTGDTYEQYF. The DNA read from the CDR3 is TGTGCCAGTAGTGTCCGGACAGGAGATACCTACGAG.

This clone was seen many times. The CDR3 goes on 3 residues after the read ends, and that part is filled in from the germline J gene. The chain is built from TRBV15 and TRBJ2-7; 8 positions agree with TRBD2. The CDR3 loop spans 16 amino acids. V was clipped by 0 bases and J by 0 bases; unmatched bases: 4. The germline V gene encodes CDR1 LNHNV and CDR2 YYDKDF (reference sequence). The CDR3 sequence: CATSRDGSGNSYEQYF. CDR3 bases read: TGTGCCACCAGCAGAGACGGTAGCGGGAACTCCTACGAG.

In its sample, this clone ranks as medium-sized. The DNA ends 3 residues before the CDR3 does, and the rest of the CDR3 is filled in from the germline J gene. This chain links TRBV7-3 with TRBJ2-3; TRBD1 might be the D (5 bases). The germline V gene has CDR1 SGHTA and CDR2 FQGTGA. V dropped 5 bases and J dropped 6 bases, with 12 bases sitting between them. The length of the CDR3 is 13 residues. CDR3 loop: CASSNNPGDTQYF. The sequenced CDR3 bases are TGTGCCAGCAGCAACAACCCAGGGGATACG.

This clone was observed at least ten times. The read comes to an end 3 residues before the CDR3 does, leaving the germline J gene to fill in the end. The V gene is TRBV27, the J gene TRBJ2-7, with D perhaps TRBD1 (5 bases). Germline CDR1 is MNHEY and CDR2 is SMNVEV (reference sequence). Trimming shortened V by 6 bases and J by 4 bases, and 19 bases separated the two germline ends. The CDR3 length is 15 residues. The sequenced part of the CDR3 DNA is TGTGCCAGCAGCCGCAGGGCCCTAGATTCATACGAG. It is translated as CASSRRALDSYE. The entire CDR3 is CASSRRALDSYEQYF.

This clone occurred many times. The CDR3 reads CASSPTGGDSNQPQHF. The CDR3 DNA, read in part, is TGCGCCAGCAGCCCGACAGGGGGGGACTCCAATCAGCCC. The rearrangement uses TRBV5-1 and TRBJ1-5; TRBD1 aligns across 9 bases. The read stops 3 residues short of the end of the CDR3; the missing end is completed from the germline J gene. V lost 4 bases and J lost 3; bases outside the gene matches: 8. The CDR3 contains 16 residues. Germline values: CDR1 SGHRS, CDR2 YFSETQ.

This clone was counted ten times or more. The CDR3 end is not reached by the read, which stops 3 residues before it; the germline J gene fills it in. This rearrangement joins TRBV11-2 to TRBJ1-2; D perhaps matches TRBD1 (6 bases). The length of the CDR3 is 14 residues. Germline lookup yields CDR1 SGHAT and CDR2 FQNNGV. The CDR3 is CASSQTTGTRGYTF. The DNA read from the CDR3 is TGTGCCAGCAGCCAAACCACCGGGACAAGGGGC.

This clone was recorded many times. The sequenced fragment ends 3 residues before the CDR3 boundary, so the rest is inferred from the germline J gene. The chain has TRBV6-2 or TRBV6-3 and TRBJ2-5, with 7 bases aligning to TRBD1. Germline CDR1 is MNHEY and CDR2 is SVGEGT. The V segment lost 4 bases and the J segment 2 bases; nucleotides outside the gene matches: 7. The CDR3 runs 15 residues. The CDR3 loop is CASSLQGDRQETQYF. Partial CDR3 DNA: TGTGCCAGCAGTTTGCAGGGGGATCGACAAGAGACC.

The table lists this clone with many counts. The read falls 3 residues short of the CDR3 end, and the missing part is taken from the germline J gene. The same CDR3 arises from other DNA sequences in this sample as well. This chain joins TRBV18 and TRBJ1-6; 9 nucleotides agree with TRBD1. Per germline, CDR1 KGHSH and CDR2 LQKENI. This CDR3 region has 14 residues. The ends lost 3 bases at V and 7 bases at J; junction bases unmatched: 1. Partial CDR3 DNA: TGTGCCAGCTCACCCGGGACAGGGAATTCACCC. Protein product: CASSPGTGNSP. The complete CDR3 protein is CASSPGTGNSPLHF.

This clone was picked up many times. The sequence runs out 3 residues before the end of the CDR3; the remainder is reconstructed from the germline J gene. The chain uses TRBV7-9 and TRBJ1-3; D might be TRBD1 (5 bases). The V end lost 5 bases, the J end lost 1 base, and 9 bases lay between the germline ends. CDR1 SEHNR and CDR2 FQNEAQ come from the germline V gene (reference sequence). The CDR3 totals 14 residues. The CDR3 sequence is CASSDSGSGNTIYF. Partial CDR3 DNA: TGTGCCAGCAGCGACAGTGGGTCTGGAAACACC.

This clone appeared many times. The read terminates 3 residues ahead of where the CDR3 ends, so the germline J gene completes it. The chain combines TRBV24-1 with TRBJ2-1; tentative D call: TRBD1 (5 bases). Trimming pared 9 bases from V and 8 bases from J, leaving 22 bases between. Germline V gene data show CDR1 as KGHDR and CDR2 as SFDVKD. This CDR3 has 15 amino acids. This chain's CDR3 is CATRPGFSQVDEQFF. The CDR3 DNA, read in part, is TGTGCCACCCGCCCCGGGTTTTCACAGGTGGATGAG.

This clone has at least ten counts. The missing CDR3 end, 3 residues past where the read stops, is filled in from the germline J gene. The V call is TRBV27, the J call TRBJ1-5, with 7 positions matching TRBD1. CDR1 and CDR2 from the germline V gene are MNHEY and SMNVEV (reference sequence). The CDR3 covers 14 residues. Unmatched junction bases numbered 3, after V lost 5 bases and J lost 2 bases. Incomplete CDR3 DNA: TGTGCCAGCAGTCTCGGACAGGGCAATCAGCCC. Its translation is CASSLGQGNQP. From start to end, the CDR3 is CASSLGQGNQPQHF.

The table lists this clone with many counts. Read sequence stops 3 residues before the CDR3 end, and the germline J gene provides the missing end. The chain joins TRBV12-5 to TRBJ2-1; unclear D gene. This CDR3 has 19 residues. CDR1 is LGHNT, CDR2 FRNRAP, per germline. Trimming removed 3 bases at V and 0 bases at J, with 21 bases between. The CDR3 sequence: CASGFFLGSFSGSYNEQFF. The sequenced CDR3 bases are TGTGCTAGTGGTTTTTTTCTGGGTAGTTTCTCGGGCTCCTACAATGAG.